These 13 T cell receptor beta chains were sequenced from one sample in a study of cytomegalovirus exposure and HLA in healthy donors. The PCR used 60 Vbeta and 13 Jbeta primers. Produced via immunoSEQ multiplex PCR; TCRdb's table is partial and in-frame only. The data show about 130,000 clones, about 80% seen once. Sequencing input: PBMCs. The receptors shown here come from a male donor in good health and CMV-seronegative.

V is TRBV27 and J is TRBJ2-2, with TRBD1 as a possible D gene (5 bases). The CDR3 covers 16 residues. Trimming took 1 base from V and 2 from J, leaving 11 bases between them. The germline V gene encodes CDR1 MNHEY and CDR2 SMNVEV (reference sequence). The CDR3 protein is CASSLFPGPNTGELFF. As DNA, the CDR3 is TGTGCCAGCAGTTTATTCCCAGGGCCCAACACCGGGGAGCTGTTTTTT.

The gene calls are TRBV5-4 and TRBJ2-1; D ambiguous. Looked up from germline, CDR1 is SGHNT and CDR2 is YYREEE (reference sequence). Trimming shortened V by 3 bases and J by 6 bases, and 13 bases separated the two germline ends. The CDR3 is 14 residues long. Here the CDR3 reads CASSSRVGGNEQFF. CDR3 nucleotide sequence: TGTGCCAGCAGCTCCCGAGTCGGCGGCAATGAGCAGTTCTTC.

The chain links TRBV5-1 to TRBJ1-2, with a possible D match to TRBD1 (5 bases). This CDR3 has 13 residues. Germline V CDR1 and CDR2: SGHRS, YFSETQ. V was shortened by 4 bases and J by 4 bases, with 11 bases between the two germline ends. This CDR3 is CASSVDMLYGYTF. For the CDR3, the DNA is TGCGCCAGCAGCGTGGACATGCTCTATGGCTACACCTTC.

As concerns this clone: The CDR3 does not end in the conserved phenylalanine or tryptophan, so this is likely a read error. The J gene is TRBJ2-7, the V gene TRBV5-1, with D possibly TRBD1 on 5 matching bases. The CDR3 length is 13 residues. Per the germline V gene, CDR1 is SGHRS and CDR2 is YFSETQ. The V end was cut by 2 bases, the J end by 4 bases, with 10 bases between. In DNA, the CDR3 is TGCGCCAGCAGCTTAGGGGTAGGGTACGAGCAGTACTGC. Translation: CASSLGVGYEQYC.

The chain recombines TRBV2 with TRBJ1-1; D perhaps matches TRBD1 (5 bases). Deletions cut 7 bases from V and 3 bases from J, with 15 bases between. This CDR3 has 14 amino acids. Looked up from germline, CDR1 is SNHLY and CDR2 is FYNNEI. In nucleotides, the CDR3 is TGTGCCAGCATCCGTCCGGGGGAGGACACTGAAGCTTTCTTT. Translating it yields CASIRPGEDTEAFF.

This chain links TRBV11-2 with TRBJ2-7, with a weak D call TRBD1 (5 bases). CDR1 and CDR2 (germline): SGHAT, FQNNGV. CDR3 length equals 15 residues. Trimming took off 2 bases at V and 6 bases at J, with 17 bases between the two ends. The DNA for the CDR3 is TGTGCCAGCAGCTTACTGGGGCTAGAGGCGCTCGAGCAGTACTTC. The encoded protein is CASSLLGLEALEQYF.

This sequence joins TRBV19 and TRBJ2-1, with TRBD2 matching 12 bases. V was clipped by 5 bases and J by 6 bases; unmatched bases: 5. Germline V gives CDR1 LNHDA, CDR2 SQIVND (reference sequence). The CDR3 length is 15 residues. The CDR3 nucleotides are TGTGCCAGTAGTTTGACTAGCGGGAGTGCCAATGAGCAGTTCTTC. It codes for CASSLTSGSANEQFF. Full variable domain (outside the CDR3, taken from reference TRBV19 and TRBJ2-1): DGGITQSPKYLFRKEGQNVTLSCEQNLNHDAMYWYRQDPGQGLRLIYYSQIVNDFQKGDIAEGYSVSREKKESFPLTVTSAQKNPTAFYLCASSLTSGSANEQFFGPGTRLTVL.

This clone was seen more than once but under ten times. This chain connects TRBV19 to TRBJ1-6, with 9 positions matching TRBD1. Germline assignment: CDR1 LNHDA and CDR2 SQIVND (reference sequence). V was pared by 5 bases and J by 7 bases, with 6 bases of the junction left unmatched. The CDR3 is 15 amino acids. CDR3 in amino acids: CASSLPGQGNSPLHF. The CDR3 DNA sequence: TGTGCCAGTAGTCTTCCAGGACAGGGGAATTCACCCCTCCACTTT.

The chain uses TRBV6-5 and TRBJ2-7; TRBD2 matches at 8 bases. CDR1 MNHEY and CDR2 SVGAGI come from the germline V gene. The CDR3 has 15 residues. V dropped 5 bases and J dropped 0; count of bases not matched to a gene: 6. DNA of the CDR3: TGTGCCAGCAGTAAAACTAGCGGCATCTCCTACGAGCAGTACTTC. Translated, it gives CASSKTSGISYEQYF.

The V gene is TRBV27, the J gene TRBJ2-6, with TRBD2 matching over 10 bases. The CDR3 loop spans 17 amino acids. Germline V CDR1 and CDR2: MNHEY, SMNVEV (reference sequence). The J segment lost 0 bases and the V segment lost 7 bases, leaving 6 bases of the junction unmatched. Here the CDR3 reads CASTTGLADSGANVLTF. The CDR3 DNA sequence: TGTGCCAGCACCACAGGACTAGCGGACTCTGGGGCCAACGTCCTGACTTTC.

The rearrangement links TRBV4-1 to TRBJ1-4; D is unresolved. The germline gives CDR1 MGHRA, CDR2 YSYEKL. The CDR3 has 16 residues. Trimming took 4 bases from V and 6 from J, leaving 18 bases between them. This CDR3 is CASSLFSGASHEKLFF. The CDR3 region has the DNA TGCGCCAGCAGCCTCTTCTCGGGAGCCAGCCATGAAAAACTGTTTTTT.

This chain connects TRBV7-9 to TRBJ1-2; D is possibly TRBD1 (5 bases). CDR3 size: 16 residues. CDR1 is SEHNR, CDR2 FQNEAQ, per germline (reference sequence). V gave up 5 bases and J gave up 4 bases, with 20 bases separating them. CDR3 in DNA: TGTGCCAGCAGCCCACCCGGGGGTGAGCCCACCTATGGCTACACCTTC. Amino acids: CASSPPGGEPTYGYTF.

The chain uses TRBV28 and TRBJ1-6; 10 bases agree with TRBD1. The V gene end was trimmed by 3 bases and the J gene end by 7 bases; junction bases not matched to a gene: 6. This CDR3 spans 16 amino acids. Germline V gene data show CDR1 as MDHEN and CDR2 as SYDVKM. CDR3 sequence reads: CASSFGTGVGNSPLHF. The CDR3 DNA sequence: TGTGCCAGCAGTTTTGGGACAGGGGTCGGCAATTCACCCCTCCACTTT.